The clone carrying this T cell receptor beta chain showed up many times. Its cognate antigen is unknown. Between the trimmed V and J ends, which lost 1 base and 5 bases, there was a span of 6 bases. The V gene's germline CDR1 is LNHNV and CDR2 YYDKDF (reference sequence). The CDR3 has 13 amino acids. What was amplified from RNA transcripts were TCR beta CDR3 regions. The HTBI set primed first-round TCR CDR3 RT-PCR. In TCRdb, the multiplex PCR reads were re-called with MiXCR into one record per CDR3 protein. The sample yields 200,000 to 300,000 distinct CDR3 sequences, around 17% seen once. The PBMCs studied were ones that came from 10 ml fresh peripheral blood. The data derive from a study of T cells in Graves' hyperthyroidism and ophthalmopathy. Findings and caveats of the study: Stable hyperthyroidism and ophthalmopathy were separated using 13 V-J signatures. Peripheral blood also featured most of the thyroid clonotypes expanded above 0.001.

The TCR comes from a woman between 18 and 29 years old with Graves' ophthalmopathy. The chain recombines TRBV15 with TRBJ2-1; no reliable D call. Sequenced input: blood. The CDR3: CATSRARNNEQFF. The CDR3 bases are TGTGCCACCAGCAGAGCAAGAAACAATGAGCAGTTCTTC. The whole variable domain, remainder taken from reference TRBV15 and TRBJ2-1, is DAMVIQNPRYQVTQFGKPVTLSCSQTLNHNVMYWYQQKSSQAPKLLFHYYDKDFNNEADTPDNFQSRRPNTSFCFLDIRSPGLGDTAMYLCATSRARNNEQFFGPGTRLTVL.